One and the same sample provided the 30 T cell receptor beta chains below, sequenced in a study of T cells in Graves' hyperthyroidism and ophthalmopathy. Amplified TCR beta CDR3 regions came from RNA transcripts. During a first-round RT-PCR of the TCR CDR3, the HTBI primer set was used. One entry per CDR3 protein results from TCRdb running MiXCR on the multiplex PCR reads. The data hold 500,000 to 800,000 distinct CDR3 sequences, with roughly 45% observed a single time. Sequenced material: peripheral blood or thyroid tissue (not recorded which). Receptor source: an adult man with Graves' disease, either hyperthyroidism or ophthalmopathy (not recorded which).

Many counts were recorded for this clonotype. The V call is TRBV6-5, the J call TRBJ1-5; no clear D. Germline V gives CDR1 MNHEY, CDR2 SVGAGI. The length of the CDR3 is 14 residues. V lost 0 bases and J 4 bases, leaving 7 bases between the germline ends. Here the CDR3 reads CASSYSQMNQPQHF. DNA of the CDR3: TGTGCCAGCAGTTACTCGCAGATGAATCAGCCCCAGCATTTT.

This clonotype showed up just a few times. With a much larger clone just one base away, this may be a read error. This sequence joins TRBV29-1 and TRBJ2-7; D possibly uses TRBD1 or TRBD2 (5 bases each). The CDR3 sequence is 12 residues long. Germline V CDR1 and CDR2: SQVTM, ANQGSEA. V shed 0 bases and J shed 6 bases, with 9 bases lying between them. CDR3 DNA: TGCAGCGTTGAAGAAGACAGCGGCGAGCAGTACTTC. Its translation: CSVEEDSGEQYF.

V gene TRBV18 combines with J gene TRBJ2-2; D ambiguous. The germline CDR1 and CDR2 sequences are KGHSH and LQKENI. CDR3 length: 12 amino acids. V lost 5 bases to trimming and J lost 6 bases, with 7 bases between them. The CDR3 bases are TGTGCCAGCTCAGGAGAGGCCGGGGAGCTGTTTTTT. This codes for CASSGEAGELFF.

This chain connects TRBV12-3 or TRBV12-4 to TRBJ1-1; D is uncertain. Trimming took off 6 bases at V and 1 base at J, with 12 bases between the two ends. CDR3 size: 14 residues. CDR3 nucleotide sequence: TGTGCCAGCAGCCGACAAGCGAGGAACACTGAAGCTTTCTTT. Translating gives CASSRQARNTEAFF.

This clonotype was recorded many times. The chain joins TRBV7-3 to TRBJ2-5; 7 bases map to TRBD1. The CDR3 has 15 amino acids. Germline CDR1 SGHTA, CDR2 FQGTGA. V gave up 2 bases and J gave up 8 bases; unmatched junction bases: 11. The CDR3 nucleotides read TGTGCCAGCAGCTTAGATCAGCGTGACAGGGCCACCCAGTACTTC. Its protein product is CASSLDQRDRATQYF.

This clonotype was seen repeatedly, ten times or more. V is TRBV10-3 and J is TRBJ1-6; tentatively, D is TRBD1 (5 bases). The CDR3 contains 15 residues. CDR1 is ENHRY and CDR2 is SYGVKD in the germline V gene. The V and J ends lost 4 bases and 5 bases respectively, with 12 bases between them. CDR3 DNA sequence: TGTGCCATCAGTGCCGCGACAGTTAATAATTCACCCCTCCACTTT. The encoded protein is CAISAATVNNSPLHF.

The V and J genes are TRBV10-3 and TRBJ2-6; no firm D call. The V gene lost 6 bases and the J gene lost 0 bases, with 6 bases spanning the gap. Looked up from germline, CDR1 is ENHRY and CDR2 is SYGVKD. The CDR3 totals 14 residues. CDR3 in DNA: TGTGCCATCAGCGGCCGCTCTGGGGCCAACGTCCTGACTTTC. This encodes CAISGRSGANVLTF.

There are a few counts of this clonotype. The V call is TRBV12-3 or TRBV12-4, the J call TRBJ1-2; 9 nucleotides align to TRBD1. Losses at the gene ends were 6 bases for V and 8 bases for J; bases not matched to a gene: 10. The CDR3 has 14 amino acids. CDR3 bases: TGTGCCAGCAGCCGGATCCGGGACAGGGAAGGCTACACCTTC. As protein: CASSRIRDREGYTF.

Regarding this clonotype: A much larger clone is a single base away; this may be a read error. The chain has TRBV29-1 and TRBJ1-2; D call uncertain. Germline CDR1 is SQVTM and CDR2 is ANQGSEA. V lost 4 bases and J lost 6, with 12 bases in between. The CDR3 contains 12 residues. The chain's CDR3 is CSVGDFYDGYTF. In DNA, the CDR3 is TGCAGCGTTGGGGATTTTTATGATGGCTACACCTTC.

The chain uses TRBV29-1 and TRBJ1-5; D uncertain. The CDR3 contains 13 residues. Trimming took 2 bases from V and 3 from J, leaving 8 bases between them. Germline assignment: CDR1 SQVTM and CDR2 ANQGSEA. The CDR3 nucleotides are TGCAGCGTTGAATATGGGGTCAATCAGCCCCAGCATTTT. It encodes CSVEYGVNQPQHF.

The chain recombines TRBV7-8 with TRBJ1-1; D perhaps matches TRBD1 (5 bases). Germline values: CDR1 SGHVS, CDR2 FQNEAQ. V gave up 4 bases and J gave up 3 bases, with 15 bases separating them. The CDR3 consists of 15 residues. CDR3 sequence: CASSSPRDGYTEAFF. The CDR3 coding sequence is TGTGCCAGCAGCTCCCCCCGGGACGGATACACTGAAGCTTTCTTT.

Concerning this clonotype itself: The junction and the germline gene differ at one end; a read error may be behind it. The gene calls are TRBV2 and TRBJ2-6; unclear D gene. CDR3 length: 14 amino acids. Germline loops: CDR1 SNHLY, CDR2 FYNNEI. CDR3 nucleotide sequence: TGTACCAGCAGAGACGAGTCTGGGGCCAACGTCCTGACTTTC. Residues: CTSRDESGANVLTF.

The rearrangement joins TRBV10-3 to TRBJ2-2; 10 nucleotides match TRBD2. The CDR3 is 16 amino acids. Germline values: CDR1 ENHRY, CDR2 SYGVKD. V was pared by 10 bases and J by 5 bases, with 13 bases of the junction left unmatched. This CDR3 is CANSPSGGAGTGELFF. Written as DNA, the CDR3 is TGTGCCAACAGCCCGAGCGGGGGGGCGGGAACCGGGGAGCTGTTTTTT.

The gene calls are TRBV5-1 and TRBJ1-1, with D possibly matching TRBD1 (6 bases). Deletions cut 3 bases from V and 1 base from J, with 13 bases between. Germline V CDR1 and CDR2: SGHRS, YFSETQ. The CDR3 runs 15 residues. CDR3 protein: CASSYQGRRNTEAFF. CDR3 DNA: TGCGCCAGCAGCTATCAGGGGCGACGGAACACTGAAGCTTTCTTT.

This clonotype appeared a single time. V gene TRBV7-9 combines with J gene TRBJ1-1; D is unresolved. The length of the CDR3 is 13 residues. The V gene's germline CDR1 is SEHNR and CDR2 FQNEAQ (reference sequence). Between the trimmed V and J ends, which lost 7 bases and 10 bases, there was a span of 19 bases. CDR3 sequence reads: CASTTAAGFGAFF. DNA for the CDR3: TGTGCCAGCACCACGGCAGCGGGTTTCGGAGCTTTCTTT. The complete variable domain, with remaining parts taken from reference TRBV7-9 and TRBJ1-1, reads DTGVSQNPRHKITKRGQNVTFRCDPISEHNRLYWYRQTLGQGPEFLTYFQNEAQLEKSRLLSDRFSAERPKGSFSTLEIQRTEQGDSAMYLCASTTAAGFGAFFGQGTRLTVV.

CDR3 nucleotides: TGTGCTAGACCCTACAGGGGATTGTATGGCTACACCTTC. Its translation: CARPYRGLYGYTF. This chain connects TRBV11-1 to TRBJ1-2; TRBD1 matches at 7 bases. The V gene's germline CDR1 is SGHAT and CDR2 FQDESV (reference sequence). The CDR3 covers 13 residues.

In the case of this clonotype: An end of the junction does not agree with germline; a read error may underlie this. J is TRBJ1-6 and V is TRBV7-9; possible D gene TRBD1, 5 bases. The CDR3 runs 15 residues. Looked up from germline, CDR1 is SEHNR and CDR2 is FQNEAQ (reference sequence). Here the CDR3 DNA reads TGCGCCAGCAGCATAGACGGCAGGGTGTATTCACCCCTCCACTTT. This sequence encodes CASSIDGRVYSPLHF. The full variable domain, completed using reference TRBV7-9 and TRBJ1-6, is DTGVSQNPRHKITKRGQNVTFRCDPISEHNRLYWYRQTLGQGPEFLTYFQNEAQLEKSRLLSDRFSAERPKGSFSTLEIQRTEQGDSAMYLCASSIDGRVYSPLHFGNGTRLTVT.

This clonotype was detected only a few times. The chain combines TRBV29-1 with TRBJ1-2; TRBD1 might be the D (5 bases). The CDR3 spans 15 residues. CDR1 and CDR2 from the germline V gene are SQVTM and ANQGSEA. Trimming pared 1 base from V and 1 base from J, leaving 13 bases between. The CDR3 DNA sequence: TGCAGCGTTGAAGTCGCCGGGGGACGTAACTATGGCTACACCTTC. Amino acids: CSVEVAGGRNYGYTF. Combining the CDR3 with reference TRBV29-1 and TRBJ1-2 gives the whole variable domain SAVISQKPSRDICQRGTSLTIQCQVDSQVTMMFWYRQQPGQSLTLIATANQGSEATYESGFVIDKFPISRPNLTFSTLTVSNMSPEDSSIYLCSVEVAGGRNYGYTFGSGTRLTVV.

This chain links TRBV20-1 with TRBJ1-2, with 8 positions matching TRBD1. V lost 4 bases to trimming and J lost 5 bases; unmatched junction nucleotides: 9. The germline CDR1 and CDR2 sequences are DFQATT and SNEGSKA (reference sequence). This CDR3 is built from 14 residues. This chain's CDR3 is CSAIGQGLAYGYTF. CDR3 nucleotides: TGCAGTGCTATAGGACAGGGCTTGGCGTATGGCTACACCTTC.

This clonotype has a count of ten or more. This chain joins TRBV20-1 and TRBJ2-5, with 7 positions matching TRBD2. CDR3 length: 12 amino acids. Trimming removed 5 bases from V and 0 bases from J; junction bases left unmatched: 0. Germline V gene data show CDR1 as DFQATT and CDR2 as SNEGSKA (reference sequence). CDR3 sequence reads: CSALADQETQYF. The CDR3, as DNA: TGCAGTGCTCTAGCGGACCAAGAGACCCAGTACTTC.

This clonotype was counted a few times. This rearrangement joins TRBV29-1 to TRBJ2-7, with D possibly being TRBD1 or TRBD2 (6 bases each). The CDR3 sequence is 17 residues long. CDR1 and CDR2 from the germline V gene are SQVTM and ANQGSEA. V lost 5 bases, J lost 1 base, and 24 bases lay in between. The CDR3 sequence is CSVLTRQGGRGSYEQYF. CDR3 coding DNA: TGCAGCGTTCTGACCCGCCAAGGGGGGAGAGGTTCCTACGAGCAGTACTTC.

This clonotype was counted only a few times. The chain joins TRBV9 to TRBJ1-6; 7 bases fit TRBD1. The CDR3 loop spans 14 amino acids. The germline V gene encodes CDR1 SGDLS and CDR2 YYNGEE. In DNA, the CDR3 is TGTGCTAGAGGACGGACAGGCCATAATTCACCCCTCCACTTT. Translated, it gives CARGRTGHNSPLHF. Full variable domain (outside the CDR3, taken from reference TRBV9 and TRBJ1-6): DSGVTQTPKHLITATGQRVTLRCSPRSGDLSVYWYQQSLDQGLQFLIQYYNGEERAKGNILERFSAQQFPDLHSELNLSSLELGDSALYFCARGRTGHNSPLHFGNGTRLTVT.

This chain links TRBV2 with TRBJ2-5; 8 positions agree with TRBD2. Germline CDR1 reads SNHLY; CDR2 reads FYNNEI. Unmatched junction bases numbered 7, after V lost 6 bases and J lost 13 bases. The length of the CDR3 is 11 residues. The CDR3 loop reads CASSPPGGPYF. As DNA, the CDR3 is TGTGCCAGCAGCCCCCCGGGGGGGCCGTACTTC.

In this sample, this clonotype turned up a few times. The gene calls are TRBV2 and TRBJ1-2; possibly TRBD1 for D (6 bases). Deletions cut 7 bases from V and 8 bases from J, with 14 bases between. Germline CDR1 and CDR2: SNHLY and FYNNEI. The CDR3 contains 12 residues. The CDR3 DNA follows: TGTGCCAGCAAGGGGGATAGTTTAGGCTACACCTTC. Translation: CASKGDSLGYTF.

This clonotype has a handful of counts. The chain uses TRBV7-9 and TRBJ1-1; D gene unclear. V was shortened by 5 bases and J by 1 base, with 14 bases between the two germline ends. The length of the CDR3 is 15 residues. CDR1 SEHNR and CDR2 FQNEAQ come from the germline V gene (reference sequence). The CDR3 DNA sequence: TGTGCCAGCAGCCTAGATTCGGTGACGAACACTGAAGCTTTCTTT. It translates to CASSLDSVTNTEAFF.

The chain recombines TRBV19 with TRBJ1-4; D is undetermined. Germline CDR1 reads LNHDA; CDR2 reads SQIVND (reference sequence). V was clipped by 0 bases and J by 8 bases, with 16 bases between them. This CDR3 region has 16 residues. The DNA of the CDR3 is TGTGCCAGTAGTATAGATCGAGCGGGCCTACAGGAAAAACTGTTTTTT. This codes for CASSIDRAGLQEKLFF.

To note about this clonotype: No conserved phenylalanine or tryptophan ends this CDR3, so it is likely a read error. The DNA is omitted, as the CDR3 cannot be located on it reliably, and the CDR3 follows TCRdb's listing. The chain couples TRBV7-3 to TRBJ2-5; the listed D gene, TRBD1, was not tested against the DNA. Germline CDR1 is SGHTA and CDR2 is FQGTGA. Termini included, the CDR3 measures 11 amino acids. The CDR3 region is CASSPSGGQAT.

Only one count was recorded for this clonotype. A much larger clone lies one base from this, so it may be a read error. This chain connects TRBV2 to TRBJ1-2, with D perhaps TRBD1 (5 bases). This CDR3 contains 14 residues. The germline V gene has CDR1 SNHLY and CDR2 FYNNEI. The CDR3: CASRPPGVGEGYIF. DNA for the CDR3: TGTGCCAGCAGACCCCCGGGGGTTGGCGAAGGCTACATCTTC.

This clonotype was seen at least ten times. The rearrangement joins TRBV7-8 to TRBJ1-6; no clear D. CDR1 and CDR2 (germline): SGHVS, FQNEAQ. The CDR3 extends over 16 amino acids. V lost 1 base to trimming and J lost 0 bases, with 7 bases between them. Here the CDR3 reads CASSLVLSSYNSPLHF. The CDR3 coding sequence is TGTGCCAGCAGCTTAGTCCTTAGCTCCTATAATTCACCCCTCCACTTT.

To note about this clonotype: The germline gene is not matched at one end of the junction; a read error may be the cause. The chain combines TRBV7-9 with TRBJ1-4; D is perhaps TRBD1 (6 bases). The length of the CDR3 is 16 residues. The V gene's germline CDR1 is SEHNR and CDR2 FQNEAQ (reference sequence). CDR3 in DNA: TGCGCCAGCAGCCAAATACAAGACAGGTGGGATGAAAAACTGTTTTTT. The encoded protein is CASSQIQDRWDEKLFF.